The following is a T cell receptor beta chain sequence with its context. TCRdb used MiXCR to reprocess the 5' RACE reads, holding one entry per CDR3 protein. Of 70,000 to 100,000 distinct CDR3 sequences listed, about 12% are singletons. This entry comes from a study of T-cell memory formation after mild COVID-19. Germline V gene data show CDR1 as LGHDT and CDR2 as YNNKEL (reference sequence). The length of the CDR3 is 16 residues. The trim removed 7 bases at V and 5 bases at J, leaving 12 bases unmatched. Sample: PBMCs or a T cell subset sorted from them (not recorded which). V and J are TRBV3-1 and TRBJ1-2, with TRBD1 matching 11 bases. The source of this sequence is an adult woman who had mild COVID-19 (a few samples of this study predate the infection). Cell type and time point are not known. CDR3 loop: CASMPGQGARKYGYTF. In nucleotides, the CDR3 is TGTGCCAGCATGCCAGGACAGGGGGCGCGGAAGTATGGCTACACCTTC. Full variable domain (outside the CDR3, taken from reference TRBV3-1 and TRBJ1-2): DTAVSQTPKYLVTQMGNDKSIKCEQNLGHDTMYWYKQDSKKFLKIMFSYNNKELIINETVPNRFSPKSPDKAHLNLHINSLELGDSAVYFCASMPGQGARKYGYTFGSGTRLTVV.